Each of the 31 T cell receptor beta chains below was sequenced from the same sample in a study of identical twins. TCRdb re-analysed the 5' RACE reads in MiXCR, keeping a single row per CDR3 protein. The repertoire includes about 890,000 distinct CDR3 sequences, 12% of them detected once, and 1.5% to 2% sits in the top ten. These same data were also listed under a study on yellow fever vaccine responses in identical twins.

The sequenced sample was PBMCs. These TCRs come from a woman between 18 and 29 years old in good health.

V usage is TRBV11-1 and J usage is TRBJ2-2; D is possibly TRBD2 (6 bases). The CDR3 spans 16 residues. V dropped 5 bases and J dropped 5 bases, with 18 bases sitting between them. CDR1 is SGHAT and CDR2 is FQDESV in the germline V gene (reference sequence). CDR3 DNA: TGTGCCAGCAGCCATCCTCGGGAGTACTCTACCGGGGAGCTGTTTTTT. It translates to CASSHPREYSTGELFF.

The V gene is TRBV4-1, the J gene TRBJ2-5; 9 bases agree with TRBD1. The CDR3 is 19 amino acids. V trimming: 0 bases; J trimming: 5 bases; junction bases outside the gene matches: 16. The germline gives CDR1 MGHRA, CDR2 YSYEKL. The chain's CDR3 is CASSQEEGQGYGSGETQYF. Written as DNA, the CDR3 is TGCGCCAGCAGCCAAGAGGAGGGACAGGGTTACGGTAGCGGGGAGACCCAGTACTTC.

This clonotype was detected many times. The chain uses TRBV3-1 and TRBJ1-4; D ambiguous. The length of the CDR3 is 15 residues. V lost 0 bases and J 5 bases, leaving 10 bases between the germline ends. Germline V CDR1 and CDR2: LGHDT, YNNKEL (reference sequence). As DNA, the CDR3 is TGTGCCAGCAGCCAAGAACAGCTTCTGAATGAAAAACTGTTTTTT. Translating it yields CASSQEQLLNEKLFF.

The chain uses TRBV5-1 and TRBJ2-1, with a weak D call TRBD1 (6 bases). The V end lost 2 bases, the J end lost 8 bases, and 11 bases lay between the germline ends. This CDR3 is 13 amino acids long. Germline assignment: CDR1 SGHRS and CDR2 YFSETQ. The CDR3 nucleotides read TGCGCCAGCAGCTTAAACCAGGGGCATGAGCAGTTCTTC. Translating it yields CASSLNQGHEQFF.

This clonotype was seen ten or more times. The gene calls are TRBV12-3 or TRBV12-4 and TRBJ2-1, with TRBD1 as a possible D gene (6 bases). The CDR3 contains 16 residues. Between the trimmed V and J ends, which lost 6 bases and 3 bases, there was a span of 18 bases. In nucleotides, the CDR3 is TGTGCCAGCAGCACACCCCCTGGACAGAGCTACAATGAGCAGTTCTTC. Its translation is CASSTPPGQSYNEQFF.

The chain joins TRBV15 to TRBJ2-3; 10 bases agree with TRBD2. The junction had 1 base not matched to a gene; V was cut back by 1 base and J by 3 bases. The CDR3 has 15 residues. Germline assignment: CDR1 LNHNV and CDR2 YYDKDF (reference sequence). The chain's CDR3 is CATSRVLAGTDTQYF. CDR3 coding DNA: TGTGCCACCAGCAGAGTACTAGCGGGAACAGATACGCAGTATTTT.

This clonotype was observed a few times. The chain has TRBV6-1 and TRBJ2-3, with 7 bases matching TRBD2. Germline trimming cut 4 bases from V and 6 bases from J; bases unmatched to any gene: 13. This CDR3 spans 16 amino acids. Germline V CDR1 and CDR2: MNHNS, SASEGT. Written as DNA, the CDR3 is TGTGCCAGCAGTGTGGCTAGCGGCAACTCCTACGATACGCAGTATTTT. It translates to CASSVASGNSYDTQYF.

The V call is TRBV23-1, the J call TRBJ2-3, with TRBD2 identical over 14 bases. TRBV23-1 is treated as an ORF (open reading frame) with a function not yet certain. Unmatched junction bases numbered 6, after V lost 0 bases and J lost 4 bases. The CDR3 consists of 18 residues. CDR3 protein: CASSQSRRLAGGPDTQYF. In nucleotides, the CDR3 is TGCGCCAGCAGTCAATCGCGTAGACTAGCGGGGGGGCCAGATACGCAGTATTTT.

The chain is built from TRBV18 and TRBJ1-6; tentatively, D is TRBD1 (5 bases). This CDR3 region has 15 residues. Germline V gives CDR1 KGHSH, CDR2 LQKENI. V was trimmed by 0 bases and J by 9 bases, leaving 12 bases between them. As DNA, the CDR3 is TGTGCCAGCTCACCACCGCCAGGGTCGGGTTCACCCCTCCACTTT. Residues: CASSPPPGSGSPLHF.

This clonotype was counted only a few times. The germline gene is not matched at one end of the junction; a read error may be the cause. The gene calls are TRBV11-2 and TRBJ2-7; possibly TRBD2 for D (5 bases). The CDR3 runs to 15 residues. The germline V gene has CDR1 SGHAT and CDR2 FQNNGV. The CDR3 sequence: CASSFVQTSGGEQHF. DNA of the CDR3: TGTGCCAGCAGCTTTGTACAGACCTCCGGAGGCGAGCAGCACTTC.

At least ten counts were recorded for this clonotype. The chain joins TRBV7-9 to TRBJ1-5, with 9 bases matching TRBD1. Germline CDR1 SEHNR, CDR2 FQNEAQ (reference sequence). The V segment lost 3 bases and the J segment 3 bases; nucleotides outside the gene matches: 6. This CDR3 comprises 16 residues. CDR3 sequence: CASSFSTGGVNQPQHF. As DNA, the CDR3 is TGTGCCAGCAGCTTTAGCACAGGGGGCGTCAATCAGCCCCAGCATTTT.

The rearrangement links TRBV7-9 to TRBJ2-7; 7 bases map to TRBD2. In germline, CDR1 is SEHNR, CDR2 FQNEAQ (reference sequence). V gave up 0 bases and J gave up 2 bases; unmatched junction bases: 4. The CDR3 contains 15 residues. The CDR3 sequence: CASSLALAPTYEQYF. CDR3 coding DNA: TGTGCCAGCAGCTTAGCACTAGCGCCGACCTACGAGCAGTACTTC.

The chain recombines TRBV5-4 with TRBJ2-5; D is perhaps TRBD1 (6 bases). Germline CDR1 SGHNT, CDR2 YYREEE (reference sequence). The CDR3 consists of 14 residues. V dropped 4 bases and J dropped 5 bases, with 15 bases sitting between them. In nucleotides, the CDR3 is TGTGCCAGCAGCCCTCGGGGTAGGGGGGAGACCCAGTACTTC. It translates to CASSPRGRGETQYF. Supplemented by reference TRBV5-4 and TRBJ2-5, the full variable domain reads ETGVTQSPTHLIKTRGQQVTLRCSSQSGHNTVSWYQQALGQGPQFIFQYYREEENGRGNFPPRFSGLQFPNYSSELNVNALELDDSALYLCASSPRGRGETQYFGPGTRLLVL.

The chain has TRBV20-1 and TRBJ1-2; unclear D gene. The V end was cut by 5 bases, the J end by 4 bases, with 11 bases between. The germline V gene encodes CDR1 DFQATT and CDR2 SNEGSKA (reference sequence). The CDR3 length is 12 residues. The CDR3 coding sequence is TGCAGTGCTGACCACGACATCTATGGCTACACCTTC. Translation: CSADHDIYGYTF.

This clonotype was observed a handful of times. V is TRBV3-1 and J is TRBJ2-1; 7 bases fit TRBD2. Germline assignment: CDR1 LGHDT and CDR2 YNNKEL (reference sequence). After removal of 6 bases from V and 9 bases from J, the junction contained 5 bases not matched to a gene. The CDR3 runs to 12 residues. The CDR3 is CASRRERGEQFF. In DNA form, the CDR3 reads TGTGCCAGCAGGCGAGAGCGGGGTGAGCAGTTCTTC.

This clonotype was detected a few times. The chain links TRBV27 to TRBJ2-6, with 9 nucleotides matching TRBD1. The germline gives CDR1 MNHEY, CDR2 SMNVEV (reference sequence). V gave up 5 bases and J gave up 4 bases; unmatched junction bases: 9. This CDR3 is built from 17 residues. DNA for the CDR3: TGTGCCAGCAGTCCCGGACAGGGGTTGAACGGGGCCAACGTCCTGACTTTC. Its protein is CASSPGQGLNGANVLTF.

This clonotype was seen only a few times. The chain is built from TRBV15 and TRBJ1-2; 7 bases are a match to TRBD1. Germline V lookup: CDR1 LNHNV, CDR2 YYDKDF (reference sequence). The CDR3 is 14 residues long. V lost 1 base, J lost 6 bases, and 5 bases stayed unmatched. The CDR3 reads CATSRVAQGDGYTF. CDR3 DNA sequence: TGTGCCACCAGCAGAGTAGCCCAGGGGGATGGCTACACCTTC.

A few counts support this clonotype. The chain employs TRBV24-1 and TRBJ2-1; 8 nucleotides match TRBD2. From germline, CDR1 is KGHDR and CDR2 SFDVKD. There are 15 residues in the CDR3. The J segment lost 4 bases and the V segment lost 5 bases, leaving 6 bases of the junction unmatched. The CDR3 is CATSAGREVYNEQFF. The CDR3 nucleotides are TGTGCCACCAGTGCGGGGCGGGAGGTGTACAATGAGCAGTTCTTC.

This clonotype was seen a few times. The CDR3 nucleotides are TGTGCCAGCAGCGTAGACTCCCGTTCGTGGGTGGAGACCCAGTACTTC. This translates into CASSVDSRSWVETQYF. The chain couples TRBV9 to TRBJ2-5; D not certain. Germline CDR1 SGDLS, CDR2 YYNGEE. V shed 0 bases and J shed 5 bases, with 17 bases lying between them. The CDR3 runs to 16 residues.

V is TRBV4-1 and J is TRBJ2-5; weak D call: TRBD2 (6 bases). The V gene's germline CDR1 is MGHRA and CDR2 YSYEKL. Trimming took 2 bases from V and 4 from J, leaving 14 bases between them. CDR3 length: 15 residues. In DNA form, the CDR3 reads TGCGCCAGCAGCCAATTCCTCGGGAGTTCAGAGACCCAGTACTTC. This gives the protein CASSQFLGSSETQYF.

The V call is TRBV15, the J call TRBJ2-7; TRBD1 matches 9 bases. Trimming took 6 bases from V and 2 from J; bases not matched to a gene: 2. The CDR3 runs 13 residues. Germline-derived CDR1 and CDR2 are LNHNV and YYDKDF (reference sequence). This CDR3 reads CATSNRGPYEQYF. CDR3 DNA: TGTGCCACCAGTAACAGGGGGCCCTACGAGCAGTACTTC.

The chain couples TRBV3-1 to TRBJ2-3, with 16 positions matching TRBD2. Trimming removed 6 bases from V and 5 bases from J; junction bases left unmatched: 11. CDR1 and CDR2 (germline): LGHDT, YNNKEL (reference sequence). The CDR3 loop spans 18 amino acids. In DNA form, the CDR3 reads TGTGCCAGCAGTCCGGCCGGGACTAGCGGGAGGGCTGGAGATACGCAGTATTTT. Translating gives CASSPAGTSGRAGDTQYF.

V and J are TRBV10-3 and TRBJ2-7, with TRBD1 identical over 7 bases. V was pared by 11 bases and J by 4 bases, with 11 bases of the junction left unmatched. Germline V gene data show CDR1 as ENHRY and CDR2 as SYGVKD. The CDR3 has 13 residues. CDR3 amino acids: CAASGTEVYEQYF. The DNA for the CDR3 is TGTGCCGCCTCCGGGACAGAGGTTTACGAGCAGTACTTC.

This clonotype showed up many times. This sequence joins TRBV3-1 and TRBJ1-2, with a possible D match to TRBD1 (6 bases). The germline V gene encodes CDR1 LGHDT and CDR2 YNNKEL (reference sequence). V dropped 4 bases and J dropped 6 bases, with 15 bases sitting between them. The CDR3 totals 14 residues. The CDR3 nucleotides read TGTGCCAGCAGCCCAGTAAGGGGGGATGATGGCTACACCTTC. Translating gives CASSPVRGDDGYTF.

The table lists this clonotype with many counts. CDR3 loop: CASSPTNLGTDYNSPLHF. CDR3 nucleotides: TGTGCCAGCAGCCCGACAAACTTAGGGACTGATTATAATTCACCCCTCCACTTT. The rearrangement links TRBV6-1 to TRBJ1-6; D might be TRBD1 (5 bases). The V end was cut by 6 bases, the J end by 4 bases, with 22 bases between. The CDR3 totals 18 residues. Germline lookup yields CDR1 MNHNS and CDR2 SASEGT.

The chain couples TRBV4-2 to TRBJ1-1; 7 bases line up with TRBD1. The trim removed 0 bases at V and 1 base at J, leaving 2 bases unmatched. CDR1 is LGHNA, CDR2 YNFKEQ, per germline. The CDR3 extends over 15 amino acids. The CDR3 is CASSQDEGANTEAFF. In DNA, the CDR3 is TGTGCCAGCAGCCAAGATGAGGGGGCGAACACTGAAGCTTTCTTT.

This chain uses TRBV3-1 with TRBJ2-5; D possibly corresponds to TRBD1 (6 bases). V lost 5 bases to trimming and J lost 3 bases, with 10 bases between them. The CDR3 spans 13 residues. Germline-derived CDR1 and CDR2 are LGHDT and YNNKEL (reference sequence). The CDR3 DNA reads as TGTGCCAGCAGCTCCAACAGGGAAGAGACCCAGTACTTC. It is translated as CASSSNREETQYF.

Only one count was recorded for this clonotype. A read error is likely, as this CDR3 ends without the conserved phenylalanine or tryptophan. The CDR3 coding sequence is TGTGCCAGCAGCTTATTGTCAGGACTAGCGGGAGTCCGCCCTGACAATGAGCAGTTCCTC. Translated, it gives CASSLLSGLAGVRPDNEQFL. J is TRBJ2-1 and V is TRBV11-2, with 13 bases lining up with TRBD2. This CDR3 has 20 residues. Looked up from germline, CDR1 is SGHAT and CDR2 is FQNNGV. J was trimmed by 5 bases and V by 2 bases; bases with no gene match: 15.

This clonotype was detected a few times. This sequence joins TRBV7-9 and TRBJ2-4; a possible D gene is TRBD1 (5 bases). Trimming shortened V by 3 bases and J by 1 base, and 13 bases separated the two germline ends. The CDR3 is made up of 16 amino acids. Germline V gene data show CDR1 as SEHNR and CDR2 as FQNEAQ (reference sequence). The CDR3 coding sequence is TGTGCCAGCAGCTTCCCGACAGTTTCGGCCAAAAACATTCAGTACTTC. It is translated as CASSFPTVSAKNIQYF.

The chain's CDR3 is CASSGVGYTEAFF. CDR3 DNA: TGCGCCAGCAGCGGGGTAGGTTACACTGAAGCTTTCTTT. V gene TRBV5-1 combines with J gene TRBJ1-1, with D hard to call. Germline V gene lookup returns CDR1 SGHRS and CDR2 YFSETQ. CDR3 length equals 13 residues. V was trimmed by 4 bases and J by 3 bases, leaving 10 bases between them.

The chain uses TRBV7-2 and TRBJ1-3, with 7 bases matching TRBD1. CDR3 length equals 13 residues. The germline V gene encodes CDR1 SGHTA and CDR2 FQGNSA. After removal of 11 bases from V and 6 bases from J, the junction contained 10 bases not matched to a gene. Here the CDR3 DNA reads TGTGCCCGTCACACAGGGGATGAAAACACCATATATTTT. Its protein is CARHTGDENTIYF.